What follows is one T cell receptor beta chain and its context. Its target is not known. The data were taken from a study of graft-versus-host responses after intestinal transplantation. The CDR3 spans 19 residues. The data were produced by immunoSEQ multiplex PCR, yet TCRdb's version contains in-frame clones alone and is incomplete. The table has nearly 90,000 clones, roughly four fifths seen once; the top ten hold roughly 17%. Overall study results and limits: Early after transplant, HvG clones declined as circulating GvH clones peaked.

This clonotype originated in a human donor who received an intestinal transplant. Sequenced here: unstimulated CD8+ T cells sorted from spleen or lymph node cells, sampled before intestinal transplant. The genes are TRBV21-1 and TRBJ1-6; the table calls TRBD1, which could not be checked here. TRBV21-1 is noted as a pseudogene. The CDR3 DNA sequence: TGTGCCAGCAGCCCATCTCTTAGCAGGCGACAGCAGGAAAATTCACCCCTCCACTTT. Translated, it gives CASSPSLSRRQQENSPLHF.